The 19 T cell receptor beta chains below come from one sample, sequenced in a study of blood T cell repertoires in COVID-19 (dated by TCRdb to 2019 to 2021). Receptor libraries were prepared by the immunoSEQ multiplex PCR assay. This is the immuneACCESS table as TCRdb keeps it, with only in-frame sequences that have V and J called. A part of the clones is gone; compared with another copy, unresolved V genes explain less than half, and the rest is unexplained. The sample table records a few hundred thousand clones; 88% of these occur just once. The biggest ten clones account for roughly 1.2% of the sample. The sample was PBMCs or T cells enriched from blood (not recorded which). All receptors derive from a woman in her thirties or forties with acute COVID-19.

The chain carries TRBV9 and TRBJ2-3; D is ambiguous. This CDR3 has 16 residues. CDR1 SGDLS and CDR2 YYNGEE come from the germline V gene. Trimming removed 0 bases from V and 0 bases from J, with 11 bases in between. CDR3 in DNA: TGTGCCAGCAGCGTAGGGTACGGCGGAAGCACAGATACGCAGTATTTT. It specifies CASSVGYGGSTDTQYF.

This clone was observed a single time. The chain uses TRBV30 and TRBJ1-1, with no clear D. V lost 0 bases, J lost 1 base, and 12 bases lay in between. The CDR3 is 15 residues long. Germline lookup yields CDR1 GTSNPN and CDR2 SVGIG (reference sequence). The CDR3 DNA reads as TGTGCCTGGAGTGTACGCGGAGGGCGGAACACTGAAGCTTTCTTT. It is translated as CAWSVRGGRNTEAFF.

V gene TRBV28 combines with J gene TRBJ2-1; no clear D. The CDR3 length is 11 residues. In germline, CDR1 is MDHEN, CDR2 SYDVKM. V lost 4 bases, J lost 8 bases, and 6 bases lay in between. In nucleotides, the CDR3 is TGTGCCAGCAGTTGGAGAGATGAGCAGTTCTTC. Translation gives CASSWRDEQFF.

The rearrangement joins TRBV30 to TRBJ1-5; D unresolved. There are 13 residues in the CDR3. The germline CDR1 and CDR2 sequences are GTSNPN and SVGIG (reference sequence). V was cut by 0 bases and J by 4 bases, with 7 bases left in between. CDR3 in amino acids: CAWSVMRNQPQHF. The CDR3, as DNA: TGTGCCTGGAGTGTAATGAGGAATCAGCCCCAGCATTTT.

The chain carries TRBV7-9 and TRBJ2-1; 9 bases agree with TRBD1. Germline trimming cut 6 bases from V and 6 bases from J; bases unmatched to any gene: 9. The CDR3 extends over 15 amino acids. Germline loops: CDR1 SEHNR, CDR2 FQNEAQ (reference sequence). Here the CDR3 reads CASSPTGGYSNEQFF. The CDR3 bases are TGTGCCAGCAGTCCGACAGGGGGATATAGCAATGAGCAGTTCTTC.

The gene calls are TRBV12-3 or TRBV12-4 and TRBJ1-6; the D is unclear. V lost 6 bases and J lost 4, with 7 bases in between. The CDR3 loop spans 13 amino acids. The CDR3 DNA sequence: TGTGCCAGCAGGCCACAGTATAATTCACCCCTCCACTTT. Translated: CASRPQYNSPLHF.

The rearrangement links TRBV11-2 to TRBJ1-2; no firm D call. There are 12 residues in the CDR3. Looked up from germline, CDR1 is SGHAT and CDR2 is FQNNGV. The germline V and J ends were trimmed by 5 bases and 4 bases, with 8 bases remaining between them. The CDR3 DNA reads as TGTGCCAGCAGCCCCGACTCCTATGGCTACACCTTC. It translates to CASSPDSYGYTF.

The chain is built from TRBV9 and TRBJ1-1; 10 bases match TRBD1. Trimming at V came to 3 bases and at J to 2 bases, leaving 7 bases not matched to a gene. The CDR3 is 16 residues long. Germline CDR1 is SGDLS and CDR2 is YYNGEE. The CDR3 sequence is CASSARTGGKNTEAFF. The CDR3 nucleotides read TGTGCCAGCAGCGCGCGGACAGGGGGTAAAAACACTGAAGCTTTCTTT.

The J gene is TRBJ2-5, the V gene TRBV5-5; 10 bases are a match to TRBD1. V shed 3 bases and J 5 bases; nucleotides not matched to a gene: 7. The CDR3 has 15 amino acids. Germline CDR1 SGHKS, CDR2 YYEKEE (reference sequence). CDR3 coding DNA: TGTGCCAGCAGCTGGACCGGGACAGGGGAGGAGACCCAGTACTTC. Encoded protein: CASSWTGTGEETQYF.

The chain combines TRBV28 with TRBJ2-1, with 11 bases fitting TRBD2. This CDR3 has 17 amino acids. Germline CDR1 is MDHEN and CDR2 is SYDVKM. With 4 bases clipped from V and 7 bases from J, the junction kept 12 bases outside the gene matches. The CDR3 nucleotides are TGTGCCAGCAGTTCACCCTTTAGCGGGAGGGTGGGAAATGAGCAGTTCTTC. Amino acid sequence: CASSSPFSGRVGNEQFF.

V usage is TRBV30 and J usage is TRBJ2-5; 12 bases agree with TRBD2. Looked up from germline, CDR1 is GTSNPN and CDR2 is SVGIG (reference sequence). V was clipped by 0 bases and J by 4 bases; unmatched bases: 3. This CDR3 spans 15 amino acids. The CDR3 sequence: CAWSVGLAGAETQYF. The CDR3 DNA reads TGTGCCTGGAGTGTGGGACTAGCGGGCGCAGAGACCCAGTACTTC.

This clone has a single count. The chain combines TRBV5-1 with TRBJ2-5; 12 positions agree with TRBD2. The V gene's germline CDR1 is SGHRS and CDR2 YFSETQ. The junction had 2 bases not matched to a gene; V was cut back by 0 bases and J by 2 bases. The CDR3 consists of 16 residues. CDR3 in DNA: TGCGCCAGCAGCTTGGCCGGGACTAGCGGGCAAGAGACCCAGTACTTC. Encoded protein: CASSLAGTSGQETQYF.

The chain carries TRBV9 and TRBJ2-1, with TRBD1 matching 7 bases. The CDR3 sequence is 14 residues long. J gave up 8 bases and V 4 bases, and 9 bases lay outside the gene matches. The V gene's germline CDR1 is SGDLS and CDR2 YYNGEE. CDR3 coding DNA: TGTGCCAGCAGCCCCCGGGACAGAACTTATGAGCAGTTCTTC. Protein product: CASSPRDRTYEQFF.

The chain carries TRBV30 and TRBJ1-1; D is unclear. Germline CDR1 and CDR2: GTSNPN and SVGIG (reference sequence). This CDR3 comprises 11 residues. With 4 bases removed from V and 11 bases from J, the gap between germline ends came to 14 bases. CDR3 DNA sequence: TGTGCCTGGACCGGACTCGGCCCCGCTTTCTTT. Residues: CAWTGLGPAFF. Full variable domain (missing parts from reference TRBV30 and TRBJ1-1): SQTIHQWPATLVQPVGSPLSLECTVEGTSNPNLYWYRQAAGRGLQLLFYSVGIGQISSEVPQNLSASRPQDRQFILSSKKLLLSDSGFYLCAWTGLGPAFFGQGTRLTVV.

The genes are TRBV6-1 and TRBJ1-1; D is ambiguous. V lost 3 bases and J lost 3, with 11 bases in between. Looked up from germline, CDR1 is MNHNS and CDR2 is SASEGT. The CDR3 length is 14 residues. The CDR3 DNA reads as TGTGCCAGCAGTGAGGGTCTGGGAGACACTGAAGCTTTCTTT. Amino acids: CASSEGLGDTEAFF.

V and J are TRBV5-6 and TRBJ2-7, with D possibly being TRBD1 (5 bases). Germline V gene sequence: CDR1 SGHDT, CDR2 YYEEEE. V shed 0 bases and J shed 2 bases, with 6 bases lying between them. This CDR3 region has 13 residues. CDR3 coding DNA: TGTGCCAGCAGCTTGGGCAGGGCCTACGAGCAGTACTTC. It specifies CASSLGRAYEQYF.

J is TRBJ2-7 and V is TRBV4-1, with D possibly being TRBD1 (5 bases). CDR1 and CDR2 from the germline V gene are MGHRA and YSYEKL. Trimming left V 0 bases short and J 0 bases short, with 9 bases between. The CDR3 contains 15 residues. The CDR3 sequence: CASSQDLDNSYEQYF. The CDR3 nucleotides are TGCGCCAGCAGCCAAGATTTGGACAACTCCTACGAGCAGTACTTC.

The rearrangement uses TRBV29-1 and TRBJ2-1; TRBD2 might be the D (7 bases). Germline loops: CDR1 SQVTM, CDR2 ANQGSEA. The CDR3 covers 15 residues. Trimming removed 8 bases at V and 0 bases at J, with 17 bases between. CDR3 DNA: TGCAGCATTAGGGGAGGGGGGAGCTCCTACAATGAGCAGTTCTTC. Translation gives CSIRGGGSSYNEQFF.

This chain links TRBV6-6 with TRBJ2-1; D uncertain. The CDR3 has 14 amino acids. The V end lost 3 bases, the J end lost 5 bases, and 11 bases lay between the germline ends. The V gene's germline CDR1 is MNHNY and CDR2 SVGAGI (reference sequence). The CDR3 coding sequence is TGTGCCAGCAGTTATGGTCAGTACGACAATGAGCAGTTCTTC. It specifies CASSYGQYDNEQFF.